Following are 26 T cell receptor beta chains from one sample sequenced in a study of cytomegalovirus exposure and HLA in healthy donors. The assay was immunoSEQ multiplex PCR, and TCRdb's table has in-frame clones only and misses some. The sample records 50,000 or so clones, more than 70% being singletons. Input material: PBMCs. The receptors come from a woman aged 18-35 years in good health and CMV-seropositive.

The CDR3 coding sequence is TGTGCCAGCAGTTTAATCAGCGGGGGGCAAAATAACACCGGGGAGCTGTTTTTT. Its translation: CASSLISGGQNNTGELFF. V usage is TRBV28 and J usage is TRBJ2-2, with 9 bases identical to TRBD2. This CDR3 has 18 residues. The germline CDR1 and CDR2 sequences are MDHEN and SYDVKM. V was pared by 2 bases and J by 2 bases, with 9 bases of the junction left unmatched.

The rearrangement links TRBV7-3 to TRBJ2-2; D is perhaps TRBD1 (5 bases). Germline V gene lookup returns CDR1 SGHTA and CDR2 FQGTGA. The V end lost 5 bases, the J end lost 6 bases, and 16 bases lay between the germline ends. The CDR3 sequence is 15 residues long. Written as DNA, the CDR3 is TGTGCCAGCAGCCTTACGCCGCAGGGTCCCGGGGAGCTGTTTTTT. This translates into CASSLTPQGPGELFF.

The V call is TRBV10-3, the J call TRBJ1-2, with TRBD1 matching over 10 bases. V shed 10 bases and J 5 bases; nucleotides not matched to a gene: 16. The CDR3 runs to 16 residues. Germline CDR1 reads ENHRY; CDR2 reads SYGVKD. Here the CDR3 reads CATTGTGASWGYGYTF. As DNA, the CDR3 is TGTGCCACCACCGGGACAGGGGCCTCCTGGGGATATGGCTACACCTTC.

This rearrangement joins TRBV28 to TRBJ1-2, with D possibly being TRBD1 (6 bases). The V and J ends lost 3 bases and 4 bases respectively, with 9 bases between them. The CDR3 runs to 13 residues. CDR1 and CDR2 from the germline V gene are MDHEN and SYDVKM. CDR3 loop: CASSLQGSYGYTF. The CDR3 DNA follows: TGTGCCAGCAGTTTGCAGGGGAGCTATGGCTACACCTTC.

V is TRBV28 and J is TRBJ2-3; 10 bases line up with TRBD2. Germline V gives CDR1 MDHEN, CDR2 SYDVKM. Trimming cost V 5 bases and J 5 bases; bases outside gene matches: 16. The CDR3 spans 18 residues. This chain's CDR3 is CASSTPLAGGPHRDTQYF. For the CDR3, the DNA is TGTGCCAGCAGTACCCCTTTAGCGGGGGGCCCCCATAGAGATACGCAGTATTTT.

The rearrangement links TRBV6-6 to TRBJ1-5, with 8 bases that match TRBD1. Germline-derived CDR1 and CDR2 are MNHNY and SVGAGI (reference sequence). Trimming took 4 bases from V and 15 from J; bases not matched to a gene: 8. CDR3 length: 12 residues. The CDR3 region has the DNA TGTGCCAGCAGTTTATCAAACAGGGGGATGCATTTT. Translating it yields CASSLSNRGMHF.

The V and J genes are TRBV5-1 and TRBJ1-2; D possibly corresponds to TRBD1 (6 bases). This CDR3 has 15 amino acids. Trimming cost V 2 bases and J 8 bases, with 19 bases left between them. Germline V lookup: CDR1 SGHRS, CDR2 YFSETQ. The CDR3 is CASSFQSGAVDGYTF. CDR3 in DNA: TGCGCCAGCAGCTTTCAATCAGGGGCTGTGGACGGCTACACCTTC.

This rearrangement joins TRBV4-2 to TRBJ2-5; 10 bases fit TRBD2. The CDR3 sequence is 16 residues long. Per the germline V gene, CDR1 is LGHNA and CDR2 is YNFKEQ. The V and J ends lost 1 base and 1 base, in that order; junction bases with no gene match: 3. As DNA, the CDR3 is TGTGCCAGCAGCCAAGTTCAGCGGGGGGGCCAAGAGACCCAGTACTTC. Protein: CASSQVQRGGQETQYF.

The V and J genes are TRBV19 and TRBJ2-5; 8 positions match TRBD1. Trimming took 10 bases from V and 0 from J; bases not matched to a gene: 7. The CDR3 spans 14 residues. Germline CDR1 reads LNHDA; CDR2 reads SQIVND (reference sequence). The CDR3 DNA reads TGTGCCACTAAGGACAGGGTGGACCAAGAGACCCAGTACTTC. Protein: CATKDRVDQETQYF.

The chain recombines TRBV28 with TRBJ1-5; TRBD1 is a possible D gene (6 bases). Trimming left V 6 bases short and J 5 bases short, with 26 bases between. Germline-derived CDR1 and CDR2 are MDHEN and SYDVKM. The CDR3 runs to 18 residues. This CDR3 reads CASSEAGTQTLYYQPQHF. The CDR3 region has the DNA TGTGCCAGCAGCGAGGCCGGGACACAAACCCTTTACTATCAGCCCCAGCATTTT.

The chain has TRBV27 and TRBJ2-3; possibly TRBD1 for D (7 bases). Germline assignment: CDR1 MNHEY and CDR2 SMNVEV (reference sequence). This CDR3 spans 15 amino acids. Trimming left V 6 bases short and J 2 bases short, with 15 bases between. The CDR3 spells CASRVRGQPTDTQYF. In DNA, the CDR3 is TGTGCCAGCAGGGTGCGGGGACAGCCCACAGATACGCAGTATTTT.

V and J are TRBV5-4 and TRBJ2-1; the D gene is possibly TRBD2 (5 bases). This CDR3 is built from 15 residues. The V end was cut by 2 bases, the J end by 3 bases, with 12 bases between. The germline V gene encodes CDR1 SGHNT and CDR2 YYREEE (reference sequence). CDR3: CASSLESRGYNEQFF. CDR3 nucleotide sequence: TGTGCCAGCAGCTTAGAGTCTCGGGGCTACAATGAGCAGTTCTTC.

This clone was recorded a few times. The chain employs TRBV30 and TRBJ1-1, with a weak D call TRBD1 (6 bases). V was pared by 5 bases and J by 3 bases, with 13 bases between. Looked up from germline, CDR1 is GTSNPN and CDR2 is SVGIG (reference sequence). The CDR3 sequence is 13 residues long. CDR3 amino acids: CAWFTGWDTEAFF. The CDR3 DNA is TGTGCCTGGTTCACAGGGTGGGACACTGAAGCTTTCTTT.

J is TRBJ1-2 and V is TRBV6-5; the match to TRBD1 covers 7 bases. Germline CDR1 MNHEY, CDR2 SVGAGI. The V and J ends lost 6 bases and 4 bases, in that order; junction bases with no gene match: 11. This CDR3 has 15 residues. This CDR3 is CASSPTGTVFYGYTF. CDR3 coding DNA: TGTGCCAGCAGCCCCACCGGGACAGTATTCTATGGCTACACCTTC.

The chain combines TRBV4-2 with TRBJ1-1, with 8 bases identical to TRBD1. The V gene end was trimmed by 5 bases and the J gene end by 2 bases; junction bases not matched to a gene: 7. The CDR3 length is 15 residues. Looked up from germline, CDR1 is LGHNA and CDR2 is YNFKEQ. The CDR3 nucleotides are TGTGCCAGCAGCTTGGGGCAGGGGGCCAACACTGAAGCTTTCTTT. Translation gives CASSLGQGANTEAFF.

The gene calls are TRBV7-9 and TRBJ2-1; TRBD2 might be the D (6 bases). The CDR3 consists of 18 residues. The V end lost 1 base, the J end lost 5 bases, and 21 bases lay between the germline ends. Germline V lookup: CDR1 SEHNR, CDR2 FQNEAQ (reference sequence). The chain's CDR3 is CASSLDRLDTSPNNEQFF. CDR3 DNA: TGTGCCAGCAGCTTAGATCGATTGGACACTAGCCCTAACAATGAGCAGTTCTTC.

This chain uses TRBV7-6 with TRBJ2-3; 8 bases match TRBD2. The CDR3 spans 16 residues. Per germline, CDR1 SGHVS and CDR2 FNYEAQ. J gave up 4 bases and V 4 bases, and 10 bases lay outside the gene matches. CDR3 sequence: CASSSNGGLVADTQYF. Here the CDR3 DNA reads TGTGCCAGCAGCTCGAACGGGGGACTAGTCGCAGATACGCAGTATTTT.

The chain is built from TRBV4-3 and TRBJ2-1, with TRBD2 matching 8 bases. The CDR3 length is 17 residues. Unmatched junction bases numbered 12, after V lost 1 base and J lost 7 bases. Germline V gene data show CDR1 as LGHNA and CDR2 as YSLEER. CDR3 coding DNA: TGCGCCAGCAGCCAAGTCCTGATGGCGGGGGGTACGAATGAGCAGTTCTTC. Translation: CASSQVLMAGGTNEQFF.

The rearrangement uses TRBV7-3 and TRBJ2-7; D is possibly TRBD1 (5 bases). The CDR3 is 14 amino acids. The V end lost 3 bases, the J end lost 6 bases, and 15 bases lay between the germline ends. CDR1 and CDR2 (germline): SGHTA, FQGTGA. The CDR3 DNA is TGTGCCAGCAGCTTCGCCTTAGGGGCCGGCGAGCAGTACTTC. Translated, it gives CASSFALGAGEQYF.

This chain connects TRBV18 to TRBJ1-6; TRBD1 matches at 10 bases. Germline values: CDR1 KGHSH, CDR2 LQKENI. V trimming: 4 bases; J trimming: 7 bases; junction bases outside the gene matches: 4. There are 15 residues in the CDR3. The chain's CDR3 is CASSLGQGTNSPLHF. The CDR3 coding sequence is TGTGCCAGCTCACTGGGACAGGGGACGAATTCACCCCTCCACTTT.

This chain joins TRBV20-1 and TRBJ2-7; 8 nucleotides match TRBD1. The CDR3 spans 11 residues. Looked up from germline, CDR1 is DFQATT and CDR2 is SNEGSKA (reference sequence). V was clipped by 3 bases and J by 5 bases; unmatched bases: 0. The CDR3 region has the DNA TGCAGTGCTAGGACAGGGGACGAGCAGTACTTC. Residues: CSARTGDEQYF.

This chain uses TRBV7-3 with TRBJ2-1; TRBD1 agrees at 8 bases. The CDR3 has 15 amino acids. The V and J ends lost 4 bases and 6 bases, in that order; junction bases with no gene match: 8. The germline CDR1 and CDR2 sequences are SGHTA and FQGTGA. The CDR3, as DNA: TGTGCCAGCAGCTCCAACAGGGGGGCTGGCAATGAGCAGTTCTTC. It is translated as CASSSNRGAGNEQFF.

This chain connects TRBV19 to TRBJ2-2, with D maybe TRBD1 (5 bases). The CDR3 contains 14 residues. With 5 bases removed from V and 6 bases from J, the gap between germline ends came to 13 bases. Germline CDR1 reads LNHDA; CDR2 reads SQIVND (reference sequence). The CDR3, as DNA: TGTGCCAGTAGTCCCCGACCGACAGCCGGGGAGCTGTTTTTT. This gives the protein CASSPRPTAGELFF.

The chain combines TRBV30 with TRBJ2-3, with D maybe TRBD2 (6 bases). Trimming removed 1 base from V and 6 bases from J, with 14 bases in between. There are 14 residues in the CDR3. Germline CDR1 is GTSNPN and CDR2 is SVGIG (reference sequence). CDR3 sequence (DNA): TGTGCCTGGAGTGGTGGGGGGAGATTGGATACGCAGTATTTT. Translating gives CAWSGGGRLDTQYF.

This rearrangement joins TRBV6-5 to TRBJ2-7; TRBD1 aligns across 8 bases. Per the germline V gene, CDR1 is MNHEY and CDR2 is SVGAGI. Trimming at V came to 5 bases and at J to 11 bases, leaving 8 bases not matched to a gene. The CDR3 runs 12 residues. The CDR3 DNA reads TGTGCCAGCAGTGGGTCGACACAGGGGGAGTACTTC. It encodes CASSGSTQGEYF.

The chain employs TRBV19 and TRBJ1-1; maybe TRBD1 (6 bases). Germline CDR1 LNHDA, CDR2 SQIVND (reference sequence). The V end was cut by 8 bases, the J end by 4 bases, with 14 bases between. CDR3 length equals 13 residues. CDR3: CASWGQPGTEAFF. CDR3 bases: TGTGCCAGTTGGGGGCAACCCGGCACTGAAGCTTTCTTT.